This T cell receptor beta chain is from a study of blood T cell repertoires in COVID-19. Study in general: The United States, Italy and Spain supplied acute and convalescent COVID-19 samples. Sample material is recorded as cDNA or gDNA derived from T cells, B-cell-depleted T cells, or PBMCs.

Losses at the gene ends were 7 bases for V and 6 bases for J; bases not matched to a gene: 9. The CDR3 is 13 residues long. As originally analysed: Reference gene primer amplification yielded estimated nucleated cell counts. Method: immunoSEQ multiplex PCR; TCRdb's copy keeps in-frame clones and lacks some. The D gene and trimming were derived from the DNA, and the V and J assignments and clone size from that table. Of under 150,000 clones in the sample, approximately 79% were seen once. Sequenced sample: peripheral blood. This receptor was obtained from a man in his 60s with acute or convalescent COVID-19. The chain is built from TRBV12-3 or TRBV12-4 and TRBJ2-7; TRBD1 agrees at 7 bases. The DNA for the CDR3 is TGTGCCAGCACCTGGTCGGGACAGAGCGAGCAGTACTTC. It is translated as CASTWSGQSEQYF.